This note documents a single T cell receptor (beta chain) sequence. The antigen is undetermined. The sample is drawn from a study of post-analysis software for immune sequencing data. Study details: Recorded disease courses covered relapsing-remitting, secondary progressive and progressive-relapsing multiple sclerosis. Some patients had no subtype annotation. Study-level points and caveats: Patients carried roughly five TRBV segments more frequently than controls did, and TRBV5-6, TRBV5-1 and TRBV20-1 were among them. Batch-mates among the samples co-clustered strongly by F measure. Significantly lower normalized Chao1 diversity was seen in multiple sclerosis patients than in controls.

Every TCR beta cDNA library bore unique molecular identifiers. The authors obtained roughly 500,000 cDNA molecules from approximately 0.91 to 9.4 million T cells. TCRdb passed the PCR reads through MiXCR, listing each CDR3 protein once. The sample shows about 820,000 distinct CDR3 sequences, about 57% of them seen only once. Germline loops: CDR1 SNHLY, CDR2 FYNNEI. CDR3 length equals 14 residues. Trimming stripped 5 bases from V and 0 bases from J, with 11 bases between. The V gene is TRBV2, the J gene TRBJ2-7; no definite D call. The sequencing sample was made of blood. The receptor was derived from a girl aged 10 to 17 with multiple sclerosis. Here the CDR3 reads CASSHGVYSYEQYF. DNA for the CDR3: TGTGCCAGCAGTCATGGGGTTTACTCCTACGAGCAGTACTTC.